A single T cell receptor (beta chain) is shown here with its context. The antigen is undetermined. Possible read error: a much larger clone is one base away. This sample was taken from a study of glioma-infiltrating T cells. General observations from the study: CDR3 overlap between tissue and blood was very small.

The iRepertoire nested amplicon-rescue multiplex PCR amplified TCR alpha and beta CDR3s from RNA. TCRdb re-derived calls from the multiplex PCR reads in MiXCR, one entry per CDR3 protein. The sample shows about 210,000 distinct CDR3 sequences, around 32% of them seen only once. Germline V lookup: CDR1 MDHEN, CDR2 SYDVKM. V gave up 3 bases and J gave up 6 bases, with 12 bases separating them. The CDR3 consists of 14 residues. The receptor was derived from a human donor with low-grade glioma or glioblastoma, undergoing nonglioma brain surgery, or in good health (not recorded which). V and J are TRBV28 and TRBJ2-1; no clear D gene. Sequencing was performed on glioma tissue, nonneoplastic brain tissue, or PBMCs (not recorded which). CDR3: CASSFRGRANEQFF. The CDR3 DNA reads as TGTGCCAGCAGTTTCCGAGGACGGGCCAATGAGCAGTTCTTC.